The 22 T cell receptor beta chains below come from one sample, sequenced in a study of CD8 T cell repertoires and HIV-1 epitope variants. These receptors have no known antigen. Some clones are missing from TCRdb's copy, which holds only in-frame ones; the method was immunoSEQ multiplex PCR. The sample yields thousands of clones, approximately 71% seen once. The sequenced sample consisted of cultured CD8+ T cells derived from PBMCs. These TCRs come from a male donor with HIV.

The chain links TRBV28 to TRBJ2-1; 10 nucleotides match TRBD2. This CDR3 has 17 amino acids. Germline CDR1 reads MDHEN; CDR2 reads SYDVKM. The V gene end was trimmed by 3 bases and the J gene end by 8 bases; junction bases not matched to a gene: 13. As DNA, the CDR3 is TGTGCCAGCAGTTTGCCTCTAGCGGGAGCGACACCGGATGAGCAGTTCTTC. Translation gives CASSLPLAGATPDEQFF.

V usage is TRBV15 and J usage is TRBJ2-1, with D tentatively TRBD2 (6 bases). The CDR3 loop spans 14 amino acids. V dropped 5 bases and J dropped 6 bases, with 14 bases sitting between them. CDR1 is LNHNV and CDR2 is YYDKDF in the germline V gene (reference sequence). The CDR3 is CATSGGVRLNEQFF. The CDR3 coding sequence is TGTGCCACCAGCGGAGGGGTCCGGCTCAATGAGCAGTTCTTC.

This chain joins TRBV28 and TRBJ2-7; D might be TRBD1 or TRBD2, each matching 5 bases. The germline V gene has CDR1 MDHEN and CDR2 SYDVKM. The germline V and J ends were trimmed by 3 bases and 5 bases, with 14 bases remaining between them. The CDR3 covers 14 residues. The CDR3 DNA sequence: TGTGCCAGCAGTTTCGTATCAGGGACCGACGAGCAGTACTTC. Amino acids: CASSFVSGTDEQYF.

This clone appeared a few times. The chain is built from TRBV14 and TRBJ2-5, with D possibly matching TRBD2 (6 bases). V lost 5 bases and J lost 4, with 17 bases in between. Germline-derived CDR1 and CDR2 are SGHDN and FVKESK. The CDR3 contains 15 residues. Here the CDR3 reads CASSSRRGKRETQYF. The CDR3 coding sequence is TGTGCCAGCAGCTCTCGCCGGGGGAAGAGAGAGACCCAGTACTTC.

The chain combines TRBV28 with TRBJ1-5; possible D gene TRBD1, 6 bases. V was shortened by 7 bases and J by 9 bases, with 13 bases between the two germline ends. The length of the CDR3 is 12 residues. The germline CDR1 and CDR2 sequences are MDHEN and SYDVKM. CDR3 in DNA: TGTGCCAGCACCACACCCAGGGGGCCCCAGCATTTT. Encoded protein: CASTTPRGPQHF.

The V call is TRBV5-5, the J call TRBJ2-2; D may be TRBD1 (6 bases). The V end lost 3 bases, the J end lost 7 bases, and 7 bases lay between the germline ends. CDR3 length: 12 amino acids. Germline V lookup: CDR1 SGHKS, CDR2 YYEKEE (reference sequence). The CDR3 protein is CASSSGVGELFF. As DNA, the CDR3 is TGTGCCAGCAGCTCAGGGGTCGGGGAGCTGTTTTTT.

The genes are TRBV10-3 and TRBJ1-1; TRBD1 is a possible D gene (6 bases). V was pared by 3 bases and J by 3 bases, with 14 bases between. Germline CDR1 reads ENHRY; CDR2 reads SYGVKD. This CDR3 has 15 amino acids. The CDR3 here is CAISDIQGRDTEAFF. In DNA form, the CDR3 reads TGTGCCATCAGTGATATCCAGGGGCGCGACACTGAAGCTTTCTTT.

The J gene is TRBJ2-6, the V gene TRBV7-2; no clear D. This CDR3 has 15 residues. The germline V gene has CDR1 SGHTA and CDR2 FQGNSA. Trimming took off 5 bases at V and 0 bases at J, with 8 bases between the two ends. CDR3 residues: CASSQSTSGANVLTF. The CDR3 DNA follows: TGTGCCAGCAGCCAGAGCACCTCTGGGGCCAACGTCCTGACTTTC.

The V and J genes are TRBV2 and TRBJ1-2; 9 bases line up with TRBD1. CDR1 is SNHLY and CDR2 is FYNNEI in the germline V gene. This CDR3 is 16 amino acids long. After removal of 6 bases from V and 2 bases from J, the junction contained 10 bases not matched to a gene. The CDR3 coding sequence is TGTGCCAGCAGGGGGACCTTGGACAGGGGCAACTATGGCTACACCTTC. Amino acids: CASRGTLDRGNYGYTF. The whole variable domain, remainder taken from reference TRBV2 and TRBJ1-2, is EPEVTQTPSHQVTQMGQEVILRCVPISNHLYFYWYRQILGQKVEFLVSFYNNEISEKSEIFDDQFSVERPDGSNFTLKIRSTKLEDSAMYFCASRGTLDRGNYGYTFGSGTRLTVV.

This chain connects TRBV4-2 to TRBJ1-6, with D possibly matching TRBD1 (5 bases). V lost 0 bases and J 8 bases, leaving 14 bases between the germline ends. Germline CDR1 and CDR2: LGHNA and YNFKEQ. The CDR3 runs 16 residues. The CDR3 spells CASSQDQGTGDSPLHF. CDR3 DNA: TGTGCCAGCAGCCAAGATCAAGGGACTGGGGATTCACCCCTCCACTTT.

The chain is built from TRBV6-5 and TRBJ1-2, with D perhaps TRBD1 (6 bases). Germline V gives CDR1 MNHEY, CDR2 SVGAGI. V was trimmed by 2 bases and J by 3 bases, leaving 7 bases between them. The CDR3 contains 13 residues. The CDR3 DNA follows: TGTGCCAGCAGTTACGCAGGGGACTATGGCTACACCTTC. Its translation is CASSYAGDYGYTF.

Judged by abundance, this clone is medium-sized. The chain is built from TRBV6-1 and TRBJ2-2, with D possibly being TRBD1 (6 bases). V lost 3 bases and J 5 bases, leaving 10 bases between the germline ends. Germline lookup yields CDR1 MNHNS and CDR2 SASEGT. CDR3 length: 14 residues. Here the CDR3 DNA reads TGTGCCAGCAGTGACAAGGGGGAGACCGGGGAGCTGTTTTTT. Translating gives CASSDKGETGELFF.

The chain links TRBV10-3 to TRBJ1-6; D gene unclear. V was cut by 9 bases and J by 0 bases, with 9 bases left in between. The germline V gene has CDR1 ENHRY and CDR2 SYGVKD. The CDR3 is 14 amino acids. The CDR3 DNA follows: TGTGCCATAACAGCGAGCTCCTATAATTCACCCCTCCACTTT. It specifies CAITASSYNSPLHF.

This clone has a single count. The V gene is TRBV6-1, the J gene TRBJ2-3; the D is unclear. The germline CDR1 and CDR2 sequences are MNHNS and SASEGT. The CDR3 length is 15 residues. Trimming removed 5 bases at V and 0 bases at J, with 12 bases between. CDR3 protein: CASSSRSSSTDTQYF. CDR3 bases: TGTGCCAGCAGTTCCCGCAGCTCGAGCACAGATACGCAGTATTTT.

The gene calls are TRBV7-9 and TRBJ1-5, with D possibly matching TRBD1 (5 bases). V was trimmed by 0 bases and J by 4 bases, leaving 7 bases between them. Germline-derived CDR1 and CDR2 are SEHNR and FQNEAQ (reference sequence). This CDR3 has 14 residues. CDR3 DNA sequence: TGTGCCAGCAGCTTAGCGGCAGGGAATCAGCCCCAGCATTTT. Protein: CASSLAAGNQPQHF.

This clone was detected only once. The chain couples TRBV28 to TRBJ2-3; 8 positions match TRBD1. J was trimmed by 5 bases and V by 4 bases; bases with no gene match: 8. Germline-derived CDR1 and CDR2 are MDHEN and SYDVKM. There are 15 residues in the CDR3. The CDR3 reads CASSSLGQEGDTQYF. The CDR3 bases are TGTGCCAGCAGTTCCCTGGGACAGGAAGGAGATACGCAGTATTTT.

This clone was seen just once. This rearrangement joins TRBV6-1 to TRBJ2-1, with D possibly TRBD1 on 5 matching bases. The V end lost 2 bases, the J end lost 6 bases, and 8 bases lay between the germline ends. The CDR3 runs 13 residues. The germline CDR1 and CDR2 sequences are MNHNS and SASEGT. The CDR3 region has the DNA TGTGCCAGCAGTGAATGGCAGGGCAATGAGCAGTTCTTC. This sequence encodes CASSEWQGNEQFF.

The chain joins TRBV6-5 to TRBJ2-1; 10 positions agree with TRBD1. The CDR3 extends over 14 amino acids. CDR1 and CDR2 from the germline V gene are MNHEY and SVGAGI. Unmatched junction bases numbered 5, after V lost 4 bases and J lost 8 bases. The CDR3 region has the DNA TGTGCCAGCAGTTCGACAGGGGGCCTATATGAGCAGTTCTTC. Amino acid sequence: CASSSTGGLYEQFF.

The V and J genes are TRBV7-6 and TRBJ2-2; D is possibly TRBD2 (5 bases). V lost 2 bases to trimming and J lost 2 bases, with 12 bases between them. Germline loops: CDR1 SGHVS, CDR2 FNYEAQ. The CDR3 loop spans 16 amino acids. This CDR3 reads CASSLRPGVNTGELFF. DNA of the CDR3: TGTGCCAGCAGCTTAAGACCCGGGGTCAACACCGGGGAGCTGTTTTTT.

CDR3: CASSSSKYREETQYF. CDR3 coding DNA: TGTGCCAGCAGCTCATCCAAGTACAGGGAAGAGACCCAGTACTTC. The rearrangement links TRBV28 to TRBJ2-5; possible D gene TRBD1, 6 bases. Germline lookup yields CDR1 MDHEN and CDR2 SYDVKM. The V gene lost 6 bases and the J gene lost 3 bases, with 17 bases spanning the gap. This CDR3 region has 15 residues.

The chain couples TRBV19 to TRBJ2-3, with 9 bases that match TRBD2. V shed 0 bases and J 2 bases; nucleotides not matched to a gene: 6. Germline CDR1 LNHDA, CDR2 SQIVND (reference sequence). This CDR3 has 17 residues. CDR3 loop: CASSIEVSGSATDTQYF. The CDR3 DNA reads as TGTGCCAGTAGTATAGAGGTTAGCGGGAGTGCCACAGATACGCAGTATTTT.

This clone was picked up one time. This chain uses TRBV6-5 with TRBJ2-1, with 10 bases identical to TRBD2. Germline loops: CDR1 MNHEY, CDR2 SVGAGI. The CDR3 covers 15 residues. After removal of 6 bases from V and 4 bases from J, the junction contained 6 bases not matched to a gene. CDR3 nucleotide sequence: TGTGCCAGCAGCACCAGCGGGGGGGTTTACAATGAGCAGTTCTTC. This gives the protein CASSTSGGVYNEQFF.